A single sample is the source of the 8 T cell receptor beta chains below, sequenced in a study of blood T cell repertoires in COVID-19. The method was immunoSEQ multiplex PCR; TCRdb's version includes in-frame clones alone and lacks a portion of them. The table shows about 70,000 clones, with over 80% occurring only once. Sequenced: peripheral blood. These receptors were taken from a woman in her sixties or seventies with acute or convalescent COVID-19.

The chain has TRBV4-1 and TRBJ1-2, with TRBD1 matching over 8 bases. Per the germline V gene, CDR1 is MGHRA and CDR2 is YSYEKL. This CDR3 comprises 12 residues. Losses at the gene ends were 5 bases for V and 8 bases for J; bases not matched to a gene: 4. The CDR3 nucleotides are TGCGCCAGCAGCGACAGGGGCCGAGGCTACACCTTC. Its protein product is CASSDRGRGYTF.

The chain carries TRBV3-1 (or the pseudogene TRBV3-2) and TRBJ2-1, with 9 bases identical to TRBD2. Germline V gene sequence: CDR1 LGHDT, CDR2 YNNKEL (reference sequence). With 0 bases clipped from V and 2 bases from J, the junction kept 8 bases outside the gene matches. There are 18 residues in the CDR3. The CDR3 sequence: CASSQDQGLAGTYNEQFF. The CDR3, as DNA: TGTGCCAGCAGCCAAGACCAGGGGCTAGCGGGGACCTACAATGAGCAGTTCTTC.

V gene TRBV21-1 combines with J gene TRBJ1-2. TRBV21-1 counts as a pseudogene. The CDR3 runs to 13 residues. CDR3 bases: TGTGCCAGCACGGGGGGGTTTTTGTATGGCTACACCTTC. Translating it yields CASTGGFLYGYTF.

This clone came up once. The chain combines TRBV15 with TRBJ1-4; D may be TRBD1 (6 bases). The CDR3 sequence is 15 residues long. V gave up 6 bases and J gave up 0 bases, with 11 bases separating them. CDR1 is LNHNV, CDR2 YYDKDF, per germline (reference sequence). The CDR3 reads CATRNRGTTNEKLFF. In nucleotides, the CDR3 is TGTGCCACCAGAAATAGGGGGACAACTAATGAAAAACTGTTTTTT.

V and J are TRBV7-2 and TRBJ2-2; D is uncertain. Germline CDR1 SGHTA, CDR2 FQGNSA. The CDR3 covers 16 residues. V lost 1 base, J lost 1 base, and 10 bases lay in between. CDR3 sequence reads: CASSLVAVRNTGELFF. CDR3 nucleotides: TGTGCCAGCAGCTTAGTCGCGGTCCGGAACACCGGGGAGCTGTTTTTT. Together with reference TRBV7-2 and TRBJ2-2, the CDR3 gives the full variable domain: GAGVSQSPSNKVTEKGKDVELRCDPISGHTALYWYRQSLGQGLEFLIYFQGNSAPDKSGLPSDRFSAERTGGSVSTLTIQRTQQEDSAVYLCASSLVAVRNTGELFFGEGSRLTVL.

This clone appeared a few times. The chain recombines TRBV24-1 with TRBJ1-6; D is perhaps TRBD1 (6 bases). The CDR3 is 15 residues long. V gave up 2 bases and J gave up 9 bases, with 13 bases separating them. The germline gives CDR1 KGHDR, CDR2 SFDVKD. CDR3 nucleotides: TGTGCCACCAGTGATTCAGGGGAGCCGGGTTCACCCCTCCACTTT. Translated: CATSDSGEPGSPLHF.

CDR3: CASSLHREGEQYF. The CDR3 DNA is TGTGCCAGCTCACTACACCGGGAAGGCGAGCAGTACTTC. V gene TRBV18 combines with J gene TRBJ2-7; D is perhaps TRBD2 (5 bases). Germline assignment: CDR1 KGHSH and CDR2 LQKENI. V was trimmed by 4 bases and J by 6 bases, leaving 13 bases between them. The CDR3 consists of 13 residues.

The rearrangement joins TRBV6-1 to TRBJ1-2; maybe TRBD1 (5 bases). Trimming left V 10 bases short and J 7 bases short, with 16 bases between. The CDR3 runs to 12 residues. Germline CDR1 is MNHNS and CDR2 is SASEGT. CDR3 sequence (DNA): TGTGCCACTGACTCAGGGAGGGGTGGCTACACCTTC. It yields the protein CATDSGRGGYTF.